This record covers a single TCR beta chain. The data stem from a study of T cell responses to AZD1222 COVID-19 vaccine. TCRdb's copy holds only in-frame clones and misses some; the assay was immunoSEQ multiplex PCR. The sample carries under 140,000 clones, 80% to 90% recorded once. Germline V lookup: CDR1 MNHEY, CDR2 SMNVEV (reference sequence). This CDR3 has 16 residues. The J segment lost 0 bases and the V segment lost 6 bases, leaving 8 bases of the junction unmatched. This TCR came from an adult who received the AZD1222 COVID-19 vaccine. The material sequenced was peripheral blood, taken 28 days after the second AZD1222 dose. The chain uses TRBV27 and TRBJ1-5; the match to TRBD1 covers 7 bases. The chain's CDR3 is CASRGGTAYSNQPQHF. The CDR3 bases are TGTGCCAGCAGGGGAGGGACAGCCTATAGCAATCAGCCCCAGCATTTT.